The next 8 T cell receptor beta chains were all read from a single sample in a study of blood T cell repertoires in COVID-19. Method: immunoSEQ multiplex PCR; TCRdb's copy keeps in-frame clones and lacks some. The table has around 160,000 clones, roughly 90% seen once. The sequencing sample was made of PBMCs or T cells enriched from blood (not recorded which). These receptors all come from a woman aged 40 to 50 who had been exposed to COVID-19.

This clone has just a few counts. This chain uses TRBV7-9 with TRBJ2-3; D is unclear. Per the germline V gene, CDR1 is SEHNR and CDR2 is FQNEAQ (reference sequence). CDR3 size: 11 residues. Trimming cost V 5 bases and J 3 bases, with 3 bases left between them. The CDR3 spells CASSLTDTQYF. The DNA for the CDR3 is TGTGCCAGCAGCCTTACAGATACGCAGTATTTT.

CDR3 residues: CASSPREQGGEKLFF. The CDR3 region has the DNA TGTGCCAGCTCACCCCGGGAACAGGGCGGGGAAAAACTGTTTTTT. The rearrangement links TRBV18 to TRBJ1-4; tentative D call: TRBD1 (6 bases). This CDR3 has 15 residues. Germline values: CDR1 KGHSH, CDR2 LQKENI. The V end was cut by 3 bases, the J end by 8 bases, with 16 bases between.

The rearrangement joins TRBV19 to TRBJ1-1, with a tentative D call TRBD1 (6 bases). CDR1 is LNHDA, CDR2 SQIVND, per germline (reference sequence). Trimming shortened V by 2 bases and J by 4 bases, and 11 bases separated the two germline ends. The CDR3 sequence is 14 residues long. CDR3 nucleotide sequence: TGTGCCAGTAGTATATCAGGGGCGGGCACTGAAGCTTTCTTT. Its translation is CASSISGAGTEAFF. Full variable domain (missing parts from reference TRBV19 and TRBJ1-1): DGGITQSPKYLFRKEGQNVTLSCEQNLNHDAMYWYRQDPGQGLRLIYYSQIVNDFQKGDIAEGYSVSREKKESFPLTVTSAQKNPTAFYLCASSISGAGTEAFFGQGTRLTVV.

The chain links TRBV5-4 to TRBJ1-4; 10 bases line up with TRBD1. J was trimmed by 4 bases and V by 3 bases; bases with no gene match: 3. The CDR3 spans 15 residues. From germline, CDR1 is SGHNT and CDR2 YYREEE (reference sequence). The CDR3 here is CASSSRTGGNEKLFF. In DNA, the CDR3 is TGTGCCAGCAGCTCCCGGACAGGGGGTAATGAAAAACTGTTTTTT. The full variable domain, completed using reference TRBV5-4 and TRBJ1-4, is ETGVTQSPTHLIKTRGQQVTLRCSSQSGHNTVSWYQQALGQGPQFIFQYYREEENGRGNFPPRFSGLQFPNYSSELNVNALELDDSALYLCASSSRTGGNEKLFFGSGTQLSVL.

This chain joins TRBV5-1 and TRBJ2-2, with D unclear. Germline lookup yields CDR1 SGHRS and CDR2 YFSETQ. Between the trimmed V and J ends, which lost 0 bases and 5 bases, there was a span of 11 bases. This CDR3 spans 15 amino acids. The CDR3 loop is CASSLGASWTGELFF. CDR3 in DNA: TGCGCCAGCAGCTTGGGGGCCTCCTGGACCGGGGAGCTGTTTTTT.

The chain joins TRBV27 to TRBJ2-2; 13 nucleotides match TRBD2. Trimming took 6 bases from V and 7 from J; bases not matched to a gene: 5. CDR1 MNHEY and CDR2 SMNVEV come from the germline V gene (reference sequence). The CDR3 is 15 amino acids. For the CDR3, the DNA is TGTGCCAGCAGGACCTGGACTAGCGGGGGCGGGGAGCTGTTTTTT. Encoded protein: CASRTWTSGGGELFF.

This chain uses TRBV28 with TRBJ1-5; a weak D match, TRBD1 (6 bases). From germline, CDR1 is MDHEN and CDR2 SYDVKM. V dropped 7 bases and J dropped 1 base, with 11 bases sitting between them. The CDR3 has 14 residues. CDR3 sequence (DNA): TGTGCCAGCAAGGGGGTGTGGAGCAATCAGCCCCAGCATTTT. This codes for CASKGVWSNQPQHF.

The V gene is TRBV9, the J gene TRBJ1-2, with 9 bases identical to TRBD1. This CDR3 is 14 amino acids long. With V trimmed by 4 bases and J by 1 base, 2 bases remained unmatched. Germline CDR1 reads SGDLS; CDR2 reads YYNGEE. In DNA, the CDR3 is TGTGCCAGCAGCATGACAGGGGGTAACTATGGCTACACCTTC. Residues: CASSMTGGNYGYTF.